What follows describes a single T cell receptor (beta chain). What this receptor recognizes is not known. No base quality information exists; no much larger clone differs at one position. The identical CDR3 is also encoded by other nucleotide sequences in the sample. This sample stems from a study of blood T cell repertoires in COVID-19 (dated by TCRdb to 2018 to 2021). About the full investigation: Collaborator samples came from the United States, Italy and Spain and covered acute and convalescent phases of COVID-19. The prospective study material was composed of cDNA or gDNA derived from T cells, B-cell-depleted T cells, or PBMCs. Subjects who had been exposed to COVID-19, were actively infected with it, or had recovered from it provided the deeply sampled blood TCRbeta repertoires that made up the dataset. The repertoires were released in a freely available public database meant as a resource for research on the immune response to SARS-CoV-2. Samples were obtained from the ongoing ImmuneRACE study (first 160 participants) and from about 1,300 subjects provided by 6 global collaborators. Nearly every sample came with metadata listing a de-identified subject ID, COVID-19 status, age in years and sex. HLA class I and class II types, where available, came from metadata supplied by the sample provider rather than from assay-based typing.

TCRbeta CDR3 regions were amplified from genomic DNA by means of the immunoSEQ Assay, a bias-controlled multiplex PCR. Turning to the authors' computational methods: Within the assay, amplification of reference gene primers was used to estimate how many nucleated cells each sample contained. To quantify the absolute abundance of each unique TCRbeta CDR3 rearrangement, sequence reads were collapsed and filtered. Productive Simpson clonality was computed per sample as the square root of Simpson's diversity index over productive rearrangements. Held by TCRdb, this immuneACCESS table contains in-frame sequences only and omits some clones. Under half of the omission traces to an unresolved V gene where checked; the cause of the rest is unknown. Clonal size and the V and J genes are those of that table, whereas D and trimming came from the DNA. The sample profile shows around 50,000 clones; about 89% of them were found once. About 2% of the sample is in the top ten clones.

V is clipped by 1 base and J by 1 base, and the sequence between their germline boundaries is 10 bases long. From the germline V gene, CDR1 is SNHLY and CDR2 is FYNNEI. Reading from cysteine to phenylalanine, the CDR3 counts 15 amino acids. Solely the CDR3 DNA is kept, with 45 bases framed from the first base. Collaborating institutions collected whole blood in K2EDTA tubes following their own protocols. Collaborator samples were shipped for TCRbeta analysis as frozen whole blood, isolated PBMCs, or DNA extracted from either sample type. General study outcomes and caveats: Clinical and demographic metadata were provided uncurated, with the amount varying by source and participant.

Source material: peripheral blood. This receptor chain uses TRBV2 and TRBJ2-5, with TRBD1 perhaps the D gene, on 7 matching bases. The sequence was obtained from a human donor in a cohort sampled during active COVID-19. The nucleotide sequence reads TGTGCCAGCAGTGAAGACAGGGGACTCCAAGAGACCCAGTACTTC. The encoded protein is CASSEDRGLQETQYF.